This T cell receptor (beta chain) was sequenced during a study of blood T cell repertoires in COVID-19. About the study: Italy, Spain and the United States were the sources of the convalescent and acute COVID-19 samples. The cDNA or gDNA used as material had been derived from T cells, B-cell-depleted T cells, or PBMCs.

Trimming stripped 4 bases from V and 1 base from J, with 16 bases between. The germline V gene has CDR1 SGHNT and CDR2 YYREEE (reference sequence). The length of the CDR3 is 16 residues. Here immunoSEQ multiplex PCR was the method, and the copy in TCRdb shows in-frame clones only, minus some. The table records 50,000 to 70,000 clones, approximately 90% of them present only once. Sequenced: peripheral blood. The clonotype originates from a human donor with active COVID-19. The donor label of this sample is uncertain. The J gene is TRBJ2-3, the V gene TRBV5-4, with D tentatively TRBD2 (5 bases). The CDR3 loop reads CASSPVGRGRTDTQYF. The CDR3 nucleotides are TGTGCCAGCAGCCCGGTGGGGAGAGGGCGCACAGATACGCAGTATTTT.